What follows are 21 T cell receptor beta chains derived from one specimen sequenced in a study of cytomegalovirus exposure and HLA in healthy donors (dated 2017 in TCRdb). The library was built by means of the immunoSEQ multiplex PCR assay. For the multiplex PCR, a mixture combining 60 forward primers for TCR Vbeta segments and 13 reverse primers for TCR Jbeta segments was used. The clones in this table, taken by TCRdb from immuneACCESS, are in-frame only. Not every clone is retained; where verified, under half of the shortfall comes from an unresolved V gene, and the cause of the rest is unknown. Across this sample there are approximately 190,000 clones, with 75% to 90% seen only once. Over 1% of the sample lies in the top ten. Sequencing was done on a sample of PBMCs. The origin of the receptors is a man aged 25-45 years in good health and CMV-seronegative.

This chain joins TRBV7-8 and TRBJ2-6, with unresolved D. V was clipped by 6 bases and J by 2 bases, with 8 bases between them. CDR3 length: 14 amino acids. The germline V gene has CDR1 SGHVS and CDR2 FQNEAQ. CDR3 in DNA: TGTGCCAGCAGTATCTACCCTGGGGCCAACGTCCTGACTTTC. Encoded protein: CASSIYPGANVLTF.

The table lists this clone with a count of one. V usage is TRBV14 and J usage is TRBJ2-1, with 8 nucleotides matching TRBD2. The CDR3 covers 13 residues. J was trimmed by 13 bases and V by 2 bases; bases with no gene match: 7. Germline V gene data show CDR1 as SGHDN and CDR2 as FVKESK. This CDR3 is CASSQSPAGEQFF. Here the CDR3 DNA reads TGTGCCAGCAGCCAAAGTCCAGCGGGGGAACAGTTCTTC.

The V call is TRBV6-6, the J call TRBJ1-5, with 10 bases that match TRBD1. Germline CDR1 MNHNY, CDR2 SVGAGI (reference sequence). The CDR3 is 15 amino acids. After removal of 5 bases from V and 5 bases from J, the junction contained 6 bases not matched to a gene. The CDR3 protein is CASSKGTGAYQPQHF. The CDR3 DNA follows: TGTGCCAGCAGTAAGGGGACAGGGGCGTATCAGCCCCAGCATTTT.

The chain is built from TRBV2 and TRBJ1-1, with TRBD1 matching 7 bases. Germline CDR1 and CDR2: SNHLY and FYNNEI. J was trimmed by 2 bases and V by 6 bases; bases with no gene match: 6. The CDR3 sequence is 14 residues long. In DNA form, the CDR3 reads TGTGCCAGCAGCCTACAGGGGACTAACACTGAAGCTTTCTTT. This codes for CASSLQGTNTEAFF.

CDR3 protein: CASRFGGYSNQPQHF. CDR3 coding DNA: TGTGCCAGTAGGTTCGGAGGTTATAGCAATCAGCCCCAGCATTTT. V gene TRBV19 combines with J gene TRBJ1-5; the D is unclear. Trimming removed 6 bases from V and 0 bases from J, with 12 bases in between. Germline-derived CDR1 and CDR2 are LNHDA and SQIVND (reference sequence). The CDR3 runs 15 residues.

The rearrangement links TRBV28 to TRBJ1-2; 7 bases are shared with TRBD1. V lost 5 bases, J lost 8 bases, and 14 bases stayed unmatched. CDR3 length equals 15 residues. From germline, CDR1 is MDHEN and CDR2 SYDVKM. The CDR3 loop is CASSATGVGVRGYTF. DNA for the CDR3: TGTGCCAGCAGTGCCACAGGGGTAGGGGTGAGGGGCTACACCTTC.

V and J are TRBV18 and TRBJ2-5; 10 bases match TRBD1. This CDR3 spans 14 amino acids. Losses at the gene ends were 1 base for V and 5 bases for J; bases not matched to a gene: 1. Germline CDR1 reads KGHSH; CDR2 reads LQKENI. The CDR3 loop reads CASSPLDRGETQYF. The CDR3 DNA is TGTGCCAGCTCACCACTGGACAGGGGGGAGACCCAGTACTTC.

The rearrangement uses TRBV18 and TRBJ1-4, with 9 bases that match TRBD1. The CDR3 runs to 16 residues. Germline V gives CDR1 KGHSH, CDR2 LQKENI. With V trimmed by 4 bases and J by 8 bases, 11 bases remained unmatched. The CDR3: CASSLNPGQGGEKLFF. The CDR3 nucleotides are TGTGCCAGCTCACTCAACCCGGGACAGGGTGGCGAAAAACTGTTTTTT.

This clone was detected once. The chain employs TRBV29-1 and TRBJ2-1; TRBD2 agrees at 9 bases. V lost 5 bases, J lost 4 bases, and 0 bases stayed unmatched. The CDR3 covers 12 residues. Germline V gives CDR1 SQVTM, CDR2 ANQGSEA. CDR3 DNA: TGCAGCGTTCTAGCGGGATACAATGAGCAGTTCTTC. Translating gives CSVLAGYNEQFF.

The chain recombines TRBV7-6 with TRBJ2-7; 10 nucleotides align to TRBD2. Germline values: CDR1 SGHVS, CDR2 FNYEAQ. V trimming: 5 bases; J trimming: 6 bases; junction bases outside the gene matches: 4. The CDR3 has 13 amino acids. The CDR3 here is CASSRTSGAEQYF. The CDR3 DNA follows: TGTGCCAGCAGCCGCACTAGCGGGGCCGAGCAGTACTTC. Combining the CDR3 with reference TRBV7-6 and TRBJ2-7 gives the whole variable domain GAGVSQSPRYKVTKRGQDVALRCDPISGHVSLYWYRQALGQGPEFLTYFNYEAQQDKSGLPNDRFSAERPEGSISTLTIQRTEQRDSAMYRCASSRTSGAEQYFGPGTRLTVT.

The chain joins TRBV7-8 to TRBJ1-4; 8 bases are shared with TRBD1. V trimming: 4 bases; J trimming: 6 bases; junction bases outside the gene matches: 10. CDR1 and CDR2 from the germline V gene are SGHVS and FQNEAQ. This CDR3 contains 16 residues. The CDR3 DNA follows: TGTGCCAGCAGCTCAACATTCAGGGGGCTGCATGAAAAACTGTTTTTT. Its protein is CASSSTFRGLHEKLFF.

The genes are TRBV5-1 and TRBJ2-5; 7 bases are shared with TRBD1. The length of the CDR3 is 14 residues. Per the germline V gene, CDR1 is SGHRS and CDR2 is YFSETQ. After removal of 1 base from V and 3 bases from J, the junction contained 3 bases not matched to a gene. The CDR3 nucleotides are TGCGCCAGCAGCTTGATCCAGGGGGAAGAGACCCAGTACTTC. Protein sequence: CASSLIQGEETQYF.

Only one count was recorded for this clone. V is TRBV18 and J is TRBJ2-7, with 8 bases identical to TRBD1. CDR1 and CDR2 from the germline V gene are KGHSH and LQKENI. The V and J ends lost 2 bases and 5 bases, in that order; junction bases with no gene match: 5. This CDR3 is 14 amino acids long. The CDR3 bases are TGTGCCAGCTCACCATCGGCAGGGGGCCACGAGCAGTACTTC. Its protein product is CASSPSAGGHEQYF.

DNA for the CDR3: TGTGCCAGCAGCGTTATACAGGGGCCCTATGGCTACACCTTC. It translates to CASSVIQGPYGYTF. This rearrangement joins TRBV9 to TRBJ1-2, with 7 bases lining up with TRBD1. After removal of 2 bases from V and 4 bases from J, the junction contained 5 bases not matched to a gene. CDR1 is SGDLS and CDR2 is YYNGEE in the germline V gene. The CDR3 sequence is 14 residues long.

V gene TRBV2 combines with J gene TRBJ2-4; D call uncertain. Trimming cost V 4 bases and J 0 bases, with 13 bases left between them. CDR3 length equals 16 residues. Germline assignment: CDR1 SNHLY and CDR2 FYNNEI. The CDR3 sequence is CASSVEYLLAKNIQYF. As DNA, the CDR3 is TGTGCCAGCAGTGTCGAATACTTACTAGCCAAAAACATTCAGTACTTC.

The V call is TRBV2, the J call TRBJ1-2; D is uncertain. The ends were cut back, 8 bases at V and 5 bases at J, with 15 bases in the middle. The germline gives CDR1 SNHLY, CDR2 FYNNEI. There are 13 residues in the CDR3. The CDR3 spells CASSTSRGYGYTF. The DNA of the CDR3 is TGTGCCAGCTCGACGTCCCGGGGTTATGGCTACACCTTC.

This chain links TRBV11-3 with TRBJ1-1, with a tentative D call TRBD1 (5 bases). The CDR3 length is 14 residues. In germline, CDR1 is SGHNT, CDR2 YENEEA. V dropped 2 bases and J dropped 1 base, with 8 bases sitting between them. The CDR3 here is CASSLQGPNTEAFF. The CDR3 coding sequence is TGTGCCAGCAGCTTACAGGGCCCGAACACTGAAGCTTTCTTT.

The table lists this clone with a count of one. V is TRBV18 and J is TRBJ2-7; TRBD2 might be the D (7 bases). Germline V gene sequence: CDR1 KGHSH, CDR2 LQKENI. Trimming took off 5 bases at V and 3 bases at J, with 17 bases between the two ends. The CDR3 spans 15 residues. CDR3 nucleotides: TGTGCCAGCTCAGAGGGGGGGGCCACGAGCTACGAGCAGTACTTC. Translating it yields CASSEGGATSYEQYF.

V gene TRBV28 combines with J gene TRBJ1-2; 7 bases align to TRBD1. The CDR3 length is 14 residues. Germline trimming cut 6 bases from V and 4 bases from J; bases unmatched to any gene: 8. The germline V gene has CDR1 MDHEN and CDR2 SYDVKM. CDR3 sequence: CASSTGQNFYGYTF. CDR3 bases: TGTGCCAGCAGCACGGGACAGAACTTCTATGGCTACACCTTC.

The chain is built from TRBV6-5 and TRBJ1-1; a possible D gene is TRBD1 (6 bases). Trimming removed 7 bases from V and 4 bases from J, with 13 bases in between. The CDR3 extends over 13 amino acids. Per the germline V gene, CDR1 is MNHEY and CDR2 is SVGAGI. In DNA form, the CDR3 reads TGTGCCAGCACGAAACAGGGTAGCACTGAAGCTTTCTTT. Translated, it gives CASTKQGSTEAFF.

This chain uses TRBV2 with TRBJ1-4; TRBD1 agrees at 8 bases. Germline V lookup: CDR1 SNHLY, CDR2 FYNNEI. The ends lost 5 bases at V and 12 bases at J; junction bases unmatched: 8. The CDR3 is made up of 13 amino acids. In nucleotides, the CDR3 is TGTGCCAGCAGTTGGGGACAGGACGGGGAACTGTTTTTT. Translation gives CASSWGQDGELFF.